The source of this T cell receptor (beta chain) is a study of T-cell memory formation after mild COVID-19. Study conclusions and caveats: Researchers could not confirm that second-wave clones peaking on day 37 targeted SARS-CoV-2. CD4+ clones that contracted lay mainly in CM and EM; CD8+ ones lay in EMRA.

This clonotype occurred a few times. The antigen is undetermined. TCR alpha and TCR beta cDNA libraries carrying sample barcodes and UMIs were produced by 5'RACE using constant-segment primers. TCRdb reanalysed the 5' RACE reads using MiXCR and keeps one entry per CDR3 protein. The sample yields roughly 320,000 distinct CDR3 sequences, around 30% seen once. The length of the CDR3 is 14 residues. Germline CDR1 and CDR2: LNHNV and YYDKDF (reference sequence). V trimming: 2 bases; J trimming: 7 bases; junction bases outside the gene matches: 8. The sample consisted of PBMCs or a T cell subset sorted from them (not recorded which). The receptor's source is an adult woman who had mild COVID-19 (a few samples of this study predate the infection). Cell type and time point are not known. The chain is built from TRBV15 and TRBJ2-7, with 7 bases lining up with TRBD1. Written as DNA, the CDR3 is TGTGCCACCAGCAGACAGGGGGAGATGAGAGAGCAGTACTTC. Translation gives CATSRQGEMREQYF.